This passage covers 20 T cell receptor beta chains from one sample sequenced in a study of cytomegalovirus exposure and HLA in healthy donors. Vbeta (60) and Jbeta (13) primers were used in the PCR. Method: immunoSEQ multiplex PCR; TCRdb's copy keeps in-frame clones and lacks some. Among 150,000 to 200,000 clones, about 77% were seen once, and the ten largest hold 9% to 10%. Source material: PBMCs. These TCRs come from a man aged 18 to 30 in good health and CMV-seropositive.

Note on this clone: A read error is likely, as this CDR3 ends without the conserved phenylalanine or tryptophan. The V call is TRBV6-4, the J call TRBJ1-6; a possible D gene is TRBD1 (6 bases). The CDR3 length is 20 residues. Germline V gives CDR1 MRHNA, CDR2 SNTAGT. Trimming stripped 8 bases from V and 5 bases from J, with 31 bases between. The CDR3 here is CASELILKKGDRVHNSPLHL. DNA for the CDR3: TGTGCCAGCGAGTTGATCTTGAAGAAGGGGGATCGGGTCCATAATTCACCCCTCCACCTT.

The rearrangement links TRBV28 to TRBJ2-1, with a tentative D call TRBD1 (6 bases). V shed 6 bases and J shed 1 base, with 16 bases lying between them. The length of the CDR3 is 16 residues. The germline gives CDR1 MDHEN, CDR2 SYDVKM. In DNA, the CDR3 is TGTGCCAGCAGAACAACGGGACATCTTTCCTACAATGAGCAGTTCTTC. It specifies CASRTTGHLSYNEQFF.

The V call is TRBV7-9, the J call TRBJ2-2, with D unclear. There are 12 residues in the CDR3. Germline loops: CDR1 SEHNR, CDR2 FQNEAQ (reference sequence). Deletions cut 6 bases from V and 4 bases from J, with 6 bases between. CDR3 DNA: TGTGCCAGCAGACTAAGCACCGGGGAGCTGTTTTTT. It yields the protein CASRLSTGELFF.

The chain has TRBV7-2 and TRBJ1-1, with a tentative D call TRBD1 (6 bases). The CDR3 has 13 amino acids. Trimming removed 2 bases at V and 11 bases at J, with 15 bases between. The germline CDR1 and CDR2 sequences are SGHTA and FQGNSA. As DNA, the CDR3 is TGTGCCAGCAGCTTATCGTCCACAGGGATGGCTTTCTTT. Translating gives CASSLSSTGMAFF.

The CDR3, as DNA: TGTGCCATCAGTGGACAGGTTTATGGCTACACCTTC. Translated: CAISGQVYGYTF. This chain connects TRBV10-3 to TRBJ1-2, with D possibly being TRBD1 (6 bases). Germline V gene lookup returns CDR1 ENHRY and CDR2 SYGVKD. The V gene lost 4 bases and the J gene lost 5 bases, with 8 bases spanning the gap. The CDR3 consists of 12 residues.

This clone has more than one count but fewer than ten. The chain is built from TRBV5-4 and TRBJ1-5; TRBD1 is a possible D gene (6 bases). The length of the CDR3 is 15 residues. Germline V gene data show CDR1 as SGHNT and CDR2 as YYREEE (reference sequence). V lost 4 bases and J lost 4, with 15 bases in between. The CDR3 bases are TGTGCCAGCAGCCCGTCACCCACAGGGAATCAGCCCCAGCATTTT. Translated: CASSPSPTGNQPQHF.

The V call is TRBV30, the J call TRBJ2-2; 7 nucleotides agree with TRBD1. This CDR3 is 14 amino acids long. Per germline, CDR1 GTSNPN and CDR2 SVGIG (reference sequence). The junction had 6 bases not matched to a gene; V was cut back by 8 bases and J by 0 bases. The CDR3 sequence is CARGRGTNTGELFF. DNA of the CDR3: TGTGCCCGTGGCAGGGGGACGAACACCGGGGAGCTGTTTTTT.

V gene TRBV7-8 combines with J gene TRBJ1-2; D gene ambiguous. Trimming cost V 5 bases and J 6 bases, with 10 bases left between them. Germline V gene lookup returns CDR1 SGHVS and CDR2 FQNEAQ. This CDR3 spans 12 amino acids. CDR3 sequence (DNA): TGTGCCAGCAGCCCTCAGACAAATGGCTACACCTTC. Residues: CASSPQTNGYTF.

V gene TRBV5-1 combines with J gene TRBJ2-3; 7 nucleotides line up with TRBD2. V lost 4 bases, J lost 4 bases, and 12 bases stayed unmatched. The CDR3 is 16 amino acids. CDR1 SGHRS and CDR2 YFSETQ come from the germline V gene. The CDR3 coding sequence is TGCGCCAGCAGCCCTCGGACTAGTGGGGGGGCAGATACGCAGTATTTT. Translated: CASSPRTSGGADTQYF.

The rearrangement links TRBV28 to TRBJ2-5; 11 nucleotides agree with TRBD2. This CDR3 region has 14 residues. V dropped 5 bases and J dropped 7; count of bases not matched to a gene: 6. From germline, CDR1 is MDHEN and CDR2 SYDVKM. This CDR3 is CASSEIAGGGTQYF. The CDR3 DNA sequence: TGTGCCAGCAGTGAGATAGCGGGAGGGGGGACCCAGTACTTC.

The chain has TRBV19 and TRBJ1-2; 8 bases align to TRBD1. V lost 7 bases to trimming and J lost 8 bases; unmatched junction nucleotides: 12. CDR1 and CDR2 from the germline V gene are LNHDA and SQIVND (reference sequence). The CDR3 contains 14 residues. CDR3 region: CASIPGQDTWGYTF. The CDR3 bases are TGTGCCAGTATCCCGGGACAGGACACCTGGGGCTACACCTTC.

V and J are TRBV11-2 and TRBJ2-2; 7 bases are shared with TRBD1. Germline assignment: CDR1 SGHAT and CDR2 FQNNGV. This CDR3 contains 15 residues. After removal of 5 bases from V and 4 bases from J, the junction contained 7 bases not matched to a gene. The DNA of the CDR3 is TGTGCCAGCAGCCCCACGACAGGGATCACCGGGGAGCTGTTTTTT. Its protein product is CASSPTTGITGELFF.

This chain joins TRBV5-1 and TRBJ2-2, with D possibly TRBD2 on 5 matching bases. The CDR3 is 14 residues long. CDR1 and CDR2 (germline): SGHRS, YFSETQ. The V and J ends lost 6 bases and 4 bases respectively, with 13 bases between them. The CDR3 loop reads CASTGKTSTGELFF. Written as DNA, the CDR3 is TGCGCCAGCACCGGGAAAACGAGCACCGGGGAGCTGTTTTTT.

This clone showed up just once. The chain's CDR3 is CAVRAGGPLNEQFF. The CDR3 region has the DNA TGTGCCGTTCGAGCGGGAGGGCCACTGAATGAGCAGTTCTTC. The genes are TRBV27 and TRBJ2-1; 10 bases agree with TRBD2. This CDR3 spans 14 amino acids. Looked up from germline, CDR1 is MNHEY and CDR2 is SMNVEV (reference sequence). The J segment lost 7 bases and the V segment lost 11 bases, leaving 11 bases of the junction unmatched.

Only a few counts were recorded for this clone. The chain couples TRBV7-9 to TRBJ1-1, with a weak D call TRBD1 (6 bases). The CDR3 is made up of 15 amino acids. Between the trimmed V and J ends, which lost 5 bases and 6 bases, there was a span of 19 bases. Germline CDR1 reads SEHNR; CDR2 reads FQNEAQ (reference sequence). The CDR3 DNA reads TGTGCCAGCAGCAGCGGTGGGCAGGGGAAGGCTGAAGCTTTCTTT. This codes for CASSSGGQGKAEAFF.

This clone was detected only once. J is TRBJ2-7 and V is TRBV13; 8 positions match TRBD1. Losses at the gene ends were 4 bases for V and 3 bases for J; bases not matched to a gene: 8. Per the germline V gene, CDR1 is PRHDT and CDR2 is FYEKMQ (reference sequence). The CDR3 contains 15 residues. In DNA form, the CDR3 reads TGTGCCAGCAGCTCCCGGACAGGGAGTCTCTACGAGCAGTACTTC. It specifies CASSSRTGSLYEQYF. Looking up the rest from reference TRBV13 and TRBJ2-7 gives the full variable domain: AAGVIQSPRHLIKEKRETATLKCYPIPRHDTVYWYQQGPGQDPQFLISFYEKMQSDKGSIPDRFSAQQFSDYHSELNMSSLELGDSALYFCASSSRTGSLYEQYFGPGTRLTVT.

V gene TRBV6-6 combines with J gene TRBJ2-1; 9 nucleotides align to TRBD1. With 5 bases clipped from V and 8 bases from J, the junction kept 4 bases outside the gene matches. Germline CDR1 is MNHNY and CDR2 is SVGAGI (reference sequence). This CDR3 has 13 amino acids. CDR3 DNA sequence: TGTGCCAGCAGTCAACAGGGGGCTTATGAGCAGTTCTTC. Translating gives CASSQQGAYEQFF.

Only a few counts were recorded for this clone. This chain uses TRBV7-6 with TRBJ1-5; 7 bases fit TRBD1. Trimming took 4 bases from V and 7 from J; bases not matched to a gene: 13. The CDR3 extends over 16 amino acids. Germline V gene data show CDR1 as SGHVS and CDR2 as FNYEAQ. This CDR3 reads CASSSSDRSGRQPQHF. CDR3 DNA: TGTGCCAGCAGCTCCTCGGACAGGTCGGGGAGGCAGCCCCAGCATTTT. Drawing the rest from reference TRBV7-6 and TRBJ1-5, the complete variable domain is GAGVSQSPRYKVTKRGQDVALRCDPISGHVSLYWYRQALGQGPEFLTYFNYEAQQDKSGLPNDRFSAERPEGSISTLTIQRTEQRDSAMYRCASSSSDRSGRQPQHFGDGTRLSIL.

Of note for this clone: The conserved closing phenylalanine or tryptophan is absent in this CDR3, likely reflecting a read error. The gene calls are TRBV6-5 and TRBJ1-6, with TRBD1 identical over 8 bases. The CDR3 runs to 13 residues. The germline gives CDR1 MNHEY, CDR2 SVGAGI. V was clipped by 2 bases and J by 10 bases; unmatched bases: 1. This chain's CDR3 is CASSYDRGSPLHL. The CDR3 region has the DNA TGTGCCAGCAGTTACGACAGGGGATCACCCCTCCACCTT.

J is TRBJ1-3 and V is TRBV5-6, with 10 bases fitting TRBD1. CDR1 is SGHDT and CDR2 is YYEEEE in the germline V gene. CDR3 length: 16 residues. V lost 0 bases, J lost 0 bases, and 0 bases stayed unmatched. CDR3 residues: CASSLGQGASGNTIYF. The CDR3, as DNA: TGTGCCAGCAGCTTGGGACAGGGGGCCTCTGGAAACACCATATATTTT.